One and the same sample provided the 3 T cell receptor beta chains below, sequenced in a study of shared clonotypes between healthy human individuals (dated by TCRdb to the early 2020s). CD8 naive samples were obtained by positive selection for CCR7 among CD45RO-negative cells, yielding a CD45RA+CCR7+ population from which TemRA cells were excluded. Library method: the immunoSEQ multiplex PCR assay. TCRdb holds this immuneACCESS table with in-frame rearrangements only. Some clones are missing; in checked studies, unresolved V genes explain under half, and the rest has no known cause. The sample table shows about 680,000 clones, and roughly 94% are seen once. Approximately 24% of the sample is in the top ten clones. The sample consisted of naive CD8+ T cells sorted from blood. Read against the paper, the sample's cell subset or site label means: CD45RA+CCR7+. The receptors were sampled from a man between 25 and 39 years old in good health.

The V and J genes are TRBV2 and TRBJ2-7, with D perhaps TRBD1 (5 bases). The germline gives CDR1 SNHLY, CDR2 FYNNEI. The CDR3 loop spans 14 amino acids. V was cut by 7 bases and J by 0 bases, with 13 bases left in between. The CDR3 coding sequence is TGTGCCAGCAAAGACAGCGCCAGCTCCTACGAGCAGTACTTC. This sequence encodes CASKDSASSYEQYF.

This sequence joins TRBV27 and TRBJ2-1; D perhaps matches TRBD2 (6 bases). Trimming left V 6 bases short and J 5 bases short, with 11 bases between. CDR3 size: 13 residues. Germline V gene data show CDR1 as MNHEY and CDR2 as SMNVEV (reference sequence). CDR3 sequence reads: CASRSGTHNEQFF. The CDR3 DNA follows: TGTGCCAGCAGATCCGGGACTCACAATGAGCAGTTCTTC.

The chain joins TRBV15 to TRBJ2-7; D may be TRBD2 (5 bases). CDR1 is LNHNV, CDR2 YYDKDF, per germline (reference sequence). The germline V and J ends were trimmed by 0 bases and 1 base, with 7 bases remaining between them. The CDR3 consists of 14 residues. The CDR3 DNA follows: TGTGCCACCAGCAGAGAACCGGGATCCTACGAGCAGTACTTC. Translating gives CATSREPGSYEQYF.